This passage covers 8 T cell receptor beta chains from one sample sequenced in a study of shared clonotypes between healthy human individuals. TCRdb keeps only in-frame clones here, not all; method: immunoSEQ multiplex PCR. The data show hundreds of thousands of clones, with around 76% seen just once and more than 10% held by the top ten. Sample: PBMCs. These receptors were collected from a woman aged 40 to 55 in good health. Some clones in this sample may be carry-over from other donors' samples.

The gene calls are TRBV7-6 and TRBJ1-4, with 7 positions matching TRBD1. The germline gives CDR1 SGHVS, CDR2 FNYEAQ. The CDR3 extends over 13 amino acids. After removal of 5 bases from V and 8 bases from J, the junction contained 5 bases not matched to a gene. As DNA, the CDR3 is TGTGCCAGCAGCCACAGGGGCGGCGAAAAACTGTTTTTT. Its translation: CASSHRGGEKLFF.

Of note for this clone: Given a far larger clone just one base away, this is likely a sequencing read error. Other nucleotide sequences from this sample produce the same CDR3. The genes are TRBV30 and TRBJ1-3; the match to TRBD1 covers 7 bases. The germline gives CDR1 GTSNPN, CDR2 SVGIG (reference sequence). The CDR3 totals 13 residues. CDR3 DNA sequence: TGTGCCTTAGACAGGGCCTCTGGAAACACTATATATTTT. It translates to CALDRASGNTIYF.

This chain connects TRBV7-3 to TRBJ2-3, with D unresolved. V dropped 4 bases and J dropped 0 bases, with 8 bases sitting between them. The germline V gene has CDR1 SGHTA and CDR2 FQGTGA. This CDR3 comprises 14 residues. The CDR3 nucleotides are TGTGCCAGCAGCTCGGGCCCTAGCACAGATACGCAGTATTTT. Translating gives CASSSGPSTDTQYF.

The table lists this clone with a count of one. The rearrangement links TRBV2 to TRBJ2-1; tentatively, D is TRBD1 or TRBD2 (5 bases each). The CDR3 loop spans 11 amino acids. V lost 7 bases, J lost 13 bases, and 14 bases lay in between. From germline, CDR1 is SNHLY and CDR2 FYNNEI. CDR3: CASIVSGDQFF. The CDR3 region has the DNA TGTGCCAGCATAGTTTCCGGGGACCAGTTCTTC.

This clone was seen only a few times. The chain combines TRBV4-3 with TRBJ2-1; D unclear. The germline CDR1 and CDR2 sequences are LGHNA and YSLEER. The CDR3 is made up of 16 amino acids. The V gene lost 3 bases and the J gene lost 2 bases, with 14 bases spanning the gap. The chain's CDR3 is CASSHPGADTYNEQFF. For the CDR3, the DNA is TGCGCCAGCAGCCATCCGGGCGCGGATACCTACAATGAGCAGTTCTTC.

The V gene is TRBV28, the J gene TRBJ1-1; TRBD1 is a possible D gene (5 bases). CDR1 MDHEN and CDR2 SYDVKM come from the germline V gene. Trimming took off 2 bases at V and 3 bases at J, with 16 bases between the two ends. The CDR3 consists of 16 residues. The CDR3 nucleotides are TGTGCCAGCAGTTTACAGTACGGGGCCGGGGACACTGAAGCTTTCTTT. Residues: CASSLQYGAGDTEAFF. The full variable domain, in which reference TRBV28 and TRBJ1-1 provide the parts outside the CDR3, is DVKVTQSSRYLVKRTGEKVFLECVQDMDHENMFWYRQDPGLGLRLIYFSYDVKMKEKGDIPEGYSVSREKKERFSLILESASTNQTSMYLCASSLQYGAGDTEAFFGQGTRLTVV.

The V gene is TRBV4-2, the J gene TRBJ2-1; D may be TRBD2 (5 bases). The germline V and J ends were trimmed by 3 bases and 8 bases, with 14 bases remaining between them. The V gene's germline CDR1 is LGHNA and CDR2 YNFKEQ. The CDR3 covers 14 residues. As DNA, the CDR3 is TGTGCCAGCAGCCAGGGGAGCTCCTTACATGAGCAGTTCTTC. It yields the protein CASSQGSSLHEQFF.

The chain uses TRBV30 and TRBJ2-5; D may correspond to TRBD1 or TRBD2 (5 bases each). The germline gives CDR1 GTSNPN, CDR2 SVGIG (reference sequence). This CDR3 comprises 14 residues. Deletions cut 0 bases from V and 1 base from J, with 9 bases between. The CDR3 DNA sequence: TGTGCCTGGAGTGTGGGGCTAGCCCAAGAGACCCAGTACTTC. It encodes CAWSVGLAQETQYF. The full variable domain, its missing parts supplied by reference TRBV30 and TRBJ2-5, is SQTIHQWPATLVQPVGSPLSLECTVEGTSNPNLYWYRQAAGRGLQLLFYSVGIGQISSEVPQNLSASRPQDRQFILSSKKLLLSDSGFYLCAWSVGLAQETQYFGPGTRLLVL.